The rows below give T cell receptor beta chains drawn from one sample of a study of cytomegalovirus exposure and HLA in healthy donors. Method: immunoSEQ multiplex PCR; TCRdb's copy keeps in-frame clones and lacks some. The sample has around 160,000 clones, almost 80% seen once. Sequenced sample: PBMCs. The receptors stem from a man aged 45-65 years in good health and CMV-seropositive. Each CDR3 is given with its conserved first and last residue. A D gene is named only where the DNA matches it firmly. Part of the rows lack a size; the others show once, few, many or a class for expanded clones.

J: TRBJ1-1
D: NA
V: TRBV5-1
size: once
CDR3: CASSLGTLNTEAFF
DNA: TGCGCCAGCAGCTTGGGCACTCTGAACACTGAAGCTTTCTTT

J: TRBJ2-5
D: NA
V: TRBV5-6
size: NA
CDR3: CASSLGTEGGETQYF
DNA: TGTGCCAGCAGCTTGGGGACCGAGGGCGGGGAGACCCAGTACTTC

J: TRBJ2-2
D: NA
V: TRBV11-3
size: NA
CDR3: CASSPRRGLDTGELFF
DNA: TGTGCCAGCAGCCCACGTAGGGGACTCGATACCGGGGAGCTGTTTTTT

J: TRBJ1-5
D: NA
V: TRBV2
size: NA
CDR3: CASSSGGAGQPQHF
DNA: TGTGCCAGCAGTTCGGGGGGGGCAGGGCAGCCCCAGCATTTT

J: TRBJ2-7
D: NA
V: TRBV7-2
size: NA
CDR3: CASSLDRTATYEQYF
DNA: TGTGCCAGCAGCTTAGATCGGACAGCTACCTACGAGCAGTACTTC

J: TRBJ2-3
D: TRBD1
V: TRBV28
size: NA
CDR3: CASSTGTGVIDTQYF
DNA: TGTGCCAGCAGTACCGGGACAGGGGTCATAGATACGCAGTATTTT

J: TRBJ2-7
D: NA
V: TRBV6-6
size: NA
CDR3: CASSPGQSVGEQYF
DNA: TGTGCCAGCAGTCCCGGACAGTCTGTGGGAGAGCAGTACTTC

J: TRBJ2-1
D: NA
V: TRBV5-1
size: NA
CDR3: CASSSLQGNEQFF
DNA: TGCGCCAGCAGCTCACTGCAGGGTAACGAGCAGTTCTTC

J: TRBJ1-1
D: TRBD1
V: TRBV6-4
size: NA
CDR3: CASRRQGVLSEAFF
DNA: TGTGCCAGCAGGCGACAGGGGGTTTTATCTGAAGCTTTCTTT

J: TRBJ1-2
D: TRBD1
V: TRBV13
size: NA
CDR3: CASSDGTGGPRGYTF
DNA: TGTGCCAGCAGCGACGGGACAGGGGGGCCGCGTGGCTACACCTTC

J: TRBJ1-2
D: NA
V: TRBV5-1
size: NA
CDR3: CASSLDGGGNGYTF
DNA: TGCGCCAGCAGCTTGGACGGGGGTGGTAATGGCTACACCTTC

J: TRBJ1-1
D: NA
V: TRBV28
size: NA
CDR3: CASSPTGSGFNTEAFF
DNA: TGTGCCAGCAGCCCAACAGGGAGCGGCTTTAACACTGAAGCTTTCTTT

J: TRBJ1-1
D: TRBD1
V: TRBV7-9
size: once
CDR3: CASSLATGTEAFF
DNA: TGTGCCAGCAGCTTAGCGACAGGGACTGAAGCTTTCTTT

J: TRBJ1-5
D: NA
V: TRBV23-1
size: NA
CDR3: CASRGAATPNQPQHF
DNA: TGCGCCAGCAGGGGGGCAGCGACGCCCAATCAGCCCCAGCATTTT

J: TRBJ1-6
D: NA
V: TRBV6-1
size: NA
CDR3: CASSELVSSYNSPLHF
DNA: TGTGCCAGCAGTGAACTGGTGAGCTCCTATAATTCACCCCTCCACTTT

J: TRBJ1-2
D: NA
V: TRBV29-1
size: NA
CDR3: CSVVAGNNYGYTF
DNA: TGCAGCGTTGTAGCAGGGAATAACTATGGCTACACCTTC

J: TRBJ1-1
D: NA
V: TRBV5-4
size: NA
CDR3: CASSPGGGLGNTEAFF
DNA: TGTGCCAGCAGCCCCGGCGGGGGGCTAGGAAACACTGAAGCTTTCTTT

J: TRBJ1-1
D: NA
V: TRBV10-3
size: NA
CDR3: CAIVPQGGTEAFF
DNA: TGTGCCATCGTTCCACAGGGCGGCACTGAAGCTTTCTTT

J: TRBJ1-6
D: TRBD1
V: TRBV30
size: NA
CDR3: CAWRSSGTGGAKRSPLHF
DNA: TGTGCCTGGAGATCATCCGGGACAGGGGGCGCAAAACGGTCACCCCTCCACTTT

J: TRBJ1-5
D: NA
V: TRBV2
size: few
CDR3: CASSDRGVNQPQHF
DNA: TGTGCCAGCAGTGACAGGGGAGTAAATCAGCCCCAGCATTTT

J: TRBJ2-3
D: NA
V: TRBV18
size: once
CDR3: CASSPPGASRDTQYF
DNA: TGTGCCAGCTCACCACCGGGAGCATCCCGGGATACGCAGTATTTT

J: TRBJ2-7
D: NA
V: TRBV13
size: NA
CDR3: CASSLATGGSYEQYF
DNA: TGTGCCAGCAGCTTAGCCACCGGGGGTTCCTACGAGCAGTACTTC

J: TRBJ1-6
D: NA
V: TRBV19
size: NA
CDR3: CASSGQNNSPLHF
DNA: TGTGCCAGCAGCGGACAGAATAATTCACCCCTCCACTTT

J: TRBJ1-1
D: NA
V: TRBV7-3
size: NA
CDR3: CASSPPDRKSMNTEAFF
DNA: TGTGCCAGCAGCCCGCCGGACAGAAAGAGCATGAACACTGAAGCTTTCTTT

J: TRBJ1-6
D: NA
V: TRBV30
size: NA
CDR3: CAWSVQGKFPLHF
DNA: TGTGCCTGGAGTGTACAGGGAAAGTTTCCCCTCCACTTT

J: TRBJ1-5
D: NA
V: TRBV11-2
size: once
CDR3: CASSLTQGYSNQPQHF
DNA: TGTGCCAGCAGCCTGACACAGGGATATAGCAATCAGCCCCAGCATTTT

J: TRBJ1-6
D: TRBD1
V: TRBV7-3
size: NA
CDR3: CASSPGGGNSPLHF
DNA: TGTGCCAGCAGCCCCGGAGGGGGCAATTCACCCCTCCACTTT

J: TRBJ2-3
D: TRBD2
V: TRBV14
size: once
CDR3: CASSPTRLARTDTQYF
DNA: TGTGCCAGCAGCCCTACCAGACTAGCGCGCACAGATACGCAGTATTTT

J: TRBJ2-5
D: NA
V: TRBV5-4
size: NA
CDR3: CASSLVGGEGEETQYF
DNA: TGTGCCAGCAGCTTGGTGGGTGGGGAGGGGGAAGAGACCCAGTACTTC

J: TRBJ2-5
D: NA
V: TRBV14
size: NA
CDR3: CASSHHRVETQYF
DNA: TGTGCCAGCAGCCACCACAGGGTAGAGACCCAGTACTTC

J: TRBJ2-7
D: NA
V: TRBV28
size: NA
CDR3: CASSLQYRSVYEQYF
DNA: TGTGCCAGCAGTTTACAGTACCGATCCGTCTACGAGCAGTACTTC

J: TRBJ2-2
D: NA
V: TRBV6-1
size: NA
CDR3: CASSFRGTGELFF
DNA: TGTGCCAGCAGCTTCCGGGGAACCGGGGAGCTGTTTTTT

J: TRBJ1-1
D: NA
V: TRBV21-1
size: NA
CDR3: CASSNRDRVVTEAFF
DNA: TGTGCCAGCAGCAATAGGGACAGGGTAGTAACTGAAGCTTTCTTT

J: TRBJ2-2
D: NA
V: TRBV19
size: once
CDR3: CASSISIRTVTGELFF
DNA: TGTGCCAGTAGTATCTCGATTCGAACAGTGACCGGGGAGCTGTTTTTT

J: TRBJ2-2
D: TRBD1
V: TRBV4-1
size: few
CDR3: CASSQAPTGFGELFF
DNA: TGCGCCAGCAGCCAAGCCCCGACAGGGTTCGGGGAGCTGTTTTTT

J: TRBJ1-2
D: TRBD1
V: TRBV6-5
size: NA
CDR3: CASRSTGEGYGYTF
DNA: TGTGCCAGCAGGTCCACAGGGGAAGGGTATGGCTACACCTTC

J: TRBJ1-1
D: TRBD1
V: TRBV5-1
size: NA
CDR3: CASTGDRVDTEAFF
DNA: TGCGCCAGCACCGGGGACAGGGTGGACACTGAAGCTTTCTTT

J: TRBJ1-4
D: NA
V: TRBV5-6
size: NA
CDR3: CASSLPPGTMSEKLFF
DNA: TGTGCCAGCAGCTTACCCCCCGGGACAATGAGTGAAAAACTGTTTTTT

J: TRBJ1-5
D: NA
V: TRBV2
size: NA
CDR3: CASSDGQRNQPQHF
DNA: TGTGCCAGCAGTGACGGTCAAAGAAATCAGCCCCAGCATTTT

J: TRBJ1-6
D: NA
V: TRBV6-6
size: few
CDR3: CASRLQGDYRPLHF
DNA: TGTGCCAGCAGATTACAGGGTGACTACCGACCCCTCCACTTT

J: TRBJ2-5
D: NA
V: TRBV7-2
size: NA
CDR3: CASSLSSGGETQYF
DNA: TGTGCCAGCAGCTTAAGCTCGGGGGGCGAGACCCAGTACTTC

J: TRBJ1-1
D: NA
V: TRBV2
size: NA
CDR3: CASSDVRGTEAFF
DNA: TGTGCCAGCAGTGACGTTAGGGGGACTGAAGCTTTCTTT

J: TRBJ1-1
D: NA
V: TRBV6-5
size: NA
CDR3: CASRNGREGDTEAFF
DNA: TGTGCCAGCAGAAACGGACGGGAGGGGGACACTGAAGCTTTCTTT

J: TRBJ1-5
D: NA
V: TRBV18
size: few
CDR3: CASSRDIDSNQPQHF
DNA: TGTGCCAGCTCACGGGACATCGATAGCAATCAGCCCCAGCATTTT

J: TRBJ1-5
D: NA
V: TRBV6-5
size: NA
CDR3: CASSYSWGGPQHF
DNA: TGTGCCAGCAGTTACTCCTGGGGGGGGCCCCAGCATTTT

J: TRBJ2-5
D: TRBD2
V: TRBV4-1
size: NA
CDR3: CASSQVFAGEETQYF
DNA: TGCGCCAGCAGCCAAGTCTTTGCGGGGGAGGAGACCCAGTACTTC

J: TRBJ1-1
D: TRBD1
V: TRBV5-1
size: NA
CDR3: CASSFRQGAVNTEAFF
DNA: TGCGCCAGCAGCTTTCGACAGGGGGCGGTGAACACTGAAGCTTTCTTT

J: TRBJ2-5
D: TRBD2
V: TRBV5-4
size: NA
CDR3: CASSLALAGVGETQYF
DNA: TGTGCCAGCAGCTTGGCCCTAGCGGGGGTCGGAGAGACCCAGTACTTC

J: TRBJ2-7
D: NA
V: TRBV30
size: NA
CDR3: CAWRDAIGGKYSYEQYF
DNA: TGTGCCTGGAGAGACGCTATTGGGGGGAAATACTCCTACGAGCAGTACTTC

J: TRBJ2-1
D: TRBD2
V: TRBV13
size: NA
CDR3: CASSSPSGGHTDNEQFF
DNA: TGTGCCAGCAGCTCTCCTAGCGGGGGGCACACCGACAATGAGCAGTTCTTC

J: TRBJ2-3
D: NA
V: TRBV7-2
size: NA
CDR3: CASSSRDTQYF
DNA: TGTGCCAGCAGCTCTAGGGATACGCAGTATTTT

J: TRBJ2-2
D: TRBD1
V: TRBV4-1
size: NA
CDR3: CASSLWWTGNAGELFF
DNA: TGCGCCAGCAGCCTTTGGTGGACAGGGAACGCCGGGGAGCTGTTTTTT

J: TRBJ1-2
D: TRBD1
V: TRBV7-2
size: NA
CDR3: CASSPTGAGDYGYTF
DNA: TGTGCCAGCAGCCCGACAGGGGCGGGGGACTATGGCTACACCTTC